This T cell receptor beta chain came from a study of T-cell memory formation after mild COVID-19. Study information: The TCR clusters were mostly specific to one donor. Study observations and caveats: Clones shrinking from day 15 to 85 showed even CD4/CD8 mixes; later expanders tilted CD4+. The appearance of some responding clones in pre-infection memory suggested that cross-reactive memory joined.

The CDR3 covers 15 residues. With 7 bases removed from V and 4 bases from J, the gap between germline ends came to 14 bases. CDR1 is MDHEN, CDR2 SYDVKM, per germline. On this clonotype itself: Its specificity is unknown.

The TCR alpha and TCR beta cDNA libraries, bearing sample barcodes and UMIs, were generated by 5'RACE using constant-segment primers. TCRdb reprocessed the 5' RACE reads via MiXCR and lists one record per CDR3 protein. The sample carries approximately 230,000 distinct CDR3 sequences, around 15% recorded once. The origin of this receptor is a man aged 18 to 30 who had mild COVID-19 (a few samples of this study predate the infection). Cell type and time point are not known. The sample comprised PBMCs or a T cell subset sorted from them (not recorded which). This rearrangement joins TRBV28 to TRBJ2-6; either TRBD1 or TRBD2 may fit D (5 bases each). For the CDR3, the DNA is TGTGCCAGCACCCCACGGGGCTCCGGGGCCAACGTCCTGACTTTC. It codes for CASTPRGSGANVLTF.